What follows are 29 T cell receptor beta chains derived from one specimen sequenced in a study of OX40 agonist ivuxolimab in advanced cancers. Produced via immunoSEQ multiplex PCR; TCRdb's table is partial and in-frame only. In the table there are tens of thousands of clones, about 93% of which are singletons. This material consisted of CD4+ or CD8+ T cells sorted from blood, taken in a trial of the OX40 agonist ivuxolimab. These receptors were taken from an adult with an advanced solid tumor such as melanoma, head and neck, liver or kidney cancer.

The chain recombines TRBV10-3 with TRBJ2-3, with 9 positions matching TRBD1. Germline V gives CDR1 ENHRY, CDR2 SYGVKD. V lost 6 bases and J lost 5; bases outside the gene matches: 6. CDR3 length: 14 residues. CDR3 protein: CAISRTGDRDTQYF. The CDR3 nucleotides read TGTGCCATCAGCCGGACAGGGGACAGAGATACGCAGTATTTT.

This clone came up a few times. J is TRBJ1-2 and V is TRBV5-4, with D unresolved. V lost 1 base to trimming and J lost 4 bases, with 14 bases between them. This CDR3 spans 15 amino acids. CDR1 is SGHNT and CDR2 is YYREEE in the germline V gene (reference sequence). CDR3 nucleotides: TGTGCCAGCAGCTTGAATCCCAAACCGGGCTATGGCTACACCTTC. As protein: CASSLNPKPGYGYTF. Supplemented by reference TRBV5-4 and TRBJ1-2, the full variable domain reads ETGVTQSPTHLIKTRGQQVTLRCSSQSGHNTVSWYQQALGQGPQFIFQYYREEENGRGNFPPRFSGLQFPNYSSELNVNALELDDSALYLCASSLNPKPGYGYTFGSGTRLTVV.

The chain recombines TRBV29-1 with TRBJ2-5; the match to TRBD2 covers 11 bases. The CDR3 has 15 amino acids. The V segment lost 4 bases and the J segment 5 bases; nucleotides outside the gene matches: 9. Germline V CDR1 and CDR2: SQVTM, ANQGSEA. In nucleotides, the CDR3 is TGCAGCGTTGGGGGACTAGCGGAGCCGGGGGAGACCCAGTACTTC. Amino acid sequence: CSVGGLAEPGETQYF.

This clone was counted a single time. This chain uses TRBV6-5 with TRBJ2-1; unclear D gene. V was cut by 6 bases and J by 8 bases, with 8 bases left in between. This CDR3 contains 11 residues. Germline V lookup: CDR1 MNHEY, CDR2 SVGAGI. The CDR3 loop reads CASSLNYEQFF. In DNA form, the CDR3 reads TGTGCCAGCAGCCTCAATTATGAGCAGTTCTTC.

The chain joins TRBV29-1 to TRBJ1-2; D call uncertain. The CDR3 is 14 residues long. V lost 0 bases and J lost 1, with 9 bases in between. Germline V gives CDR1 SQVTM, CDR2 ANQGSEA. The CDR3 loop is CSVEDREINYGYTF. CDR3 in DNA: TGCAGCGTTGAAGACCGGGAGATTAACTATGGCTACACCTTC.

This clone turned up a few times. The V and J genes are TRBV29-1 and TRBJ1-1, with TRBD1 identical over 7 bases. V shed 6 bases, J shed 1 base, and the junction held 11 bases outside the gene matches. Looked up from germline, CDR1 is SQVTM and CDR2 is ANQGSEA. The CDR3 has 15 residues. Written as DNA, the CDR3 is TGCAGCGTCCTGAAACAGGGGCCGCCGAACACTGAAGCTTTCTTT. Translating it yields CSVLKQGPPNTEAFF.

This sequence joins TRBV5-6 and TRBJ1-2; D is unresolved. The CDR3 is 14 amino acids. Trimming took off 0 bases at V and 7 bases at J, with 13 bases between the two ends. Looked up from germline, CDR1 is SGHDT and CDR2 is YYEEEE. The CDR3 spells CASSLGQLFRGYTF. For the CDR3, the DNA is TGTGCCAGCAGCTTGGGCCAGCTCTTTCGTGGCTACACCTTC.

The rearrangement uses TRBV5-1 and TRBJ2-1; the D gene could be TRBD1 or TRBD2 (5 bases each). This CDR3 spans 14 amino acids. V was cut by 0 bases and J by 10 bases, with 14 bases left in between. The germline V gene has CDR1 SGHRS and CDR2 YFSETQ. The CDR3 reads CASSLALGGWEQFF. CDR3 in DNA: TGCGCCAGCAGCTTGGCCCTTGGGGGATGGGAGCAGTTCTTC.

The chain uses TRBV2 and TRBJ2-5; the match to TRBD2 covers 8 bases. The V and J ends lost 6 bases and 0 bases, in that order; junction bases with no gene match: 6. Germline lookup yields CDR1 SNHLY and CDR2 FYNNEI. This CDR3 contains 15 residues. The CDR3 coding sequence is TGTGCCAGCAGCGAGCGGGGGTTCAACCAAGAGACCCAGTACTTC. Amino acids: CASSERGFNQETQYF.

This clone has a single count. In DNA form, the CDR3 reads TGTGCCAGCCGGAAGGTTGCCCGAACCTACGAGCAGTACTTC. Amino acid sequence: CASRKVARTYEQYF. V is TRBV6-1 and J is TRBJ2-7; D remains unclear. This CDR3 spans 14 amino acids. Trimming took off 8 bases at V and 2 bases at J, with 16 bases between the two ends. Germline V gene lookup returns CDR1 MNHNS and CDR2 SASEGT.

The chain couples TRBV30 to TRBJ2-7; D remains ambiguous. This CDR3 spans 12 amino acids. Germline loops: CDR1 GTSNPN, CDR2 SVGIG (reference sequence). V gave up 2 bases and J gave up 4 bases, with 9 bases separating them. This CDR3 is CAWSSDSYEQYF. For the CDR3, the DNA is TGTGCCTGGAGTAGTGACTCTTACGAGCAGTACTTC.

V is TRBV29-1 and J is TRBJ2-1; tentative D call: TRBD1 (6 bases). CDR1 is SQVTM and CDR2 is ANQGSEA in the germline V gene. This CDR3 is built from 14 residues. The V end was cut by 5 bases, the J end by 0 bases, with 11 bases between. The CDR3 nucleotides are TGCAGCGTTTTTATCAGGGGCTCCTACAATGAGCAGTTCTTC. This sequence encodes CSVFIRGSYNEQFF.

CDR3 bases: TGTGCCAGCAGTTACGCACGGAGGGGGGATACGCAGTATTTT. Residues: CASSYARRGDTQYF. V usage is TRBV6-5 and J usage is TRBJ2-3, with D perhaps TRBD1 or TRBD2 (6 bases each). The CDR3 is made up of 14 amino acids. The germline CDR1 and CDR2 sequences are MNHEY and SVGAGI. V lost 2 bases to trimming and J lost 6 bases, with 12 bases between them.

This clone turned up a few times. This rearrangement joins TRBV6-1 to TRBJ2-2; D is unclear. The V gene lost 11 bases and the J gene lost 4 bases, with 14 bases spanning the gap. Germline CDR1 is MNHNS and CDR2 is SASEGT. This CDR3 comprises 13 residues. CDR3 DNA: TGTGCCTCCTTCGAAGCAGGCACCGGGGAGCTGTTTTTT. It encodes CASFEAGTGELFF.

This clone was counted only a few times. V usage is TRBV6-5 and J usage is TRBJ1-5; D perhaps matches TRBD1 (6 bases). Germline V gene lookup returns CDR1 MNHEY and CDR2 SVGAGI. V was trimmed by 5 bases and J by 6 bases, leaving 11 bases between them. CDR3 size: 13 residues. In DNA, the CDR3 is TGTGCCAGCAGTACAGGGAGGGGTCAGCCCCAGCATTTT. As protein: CASSTGRGQPQHF.

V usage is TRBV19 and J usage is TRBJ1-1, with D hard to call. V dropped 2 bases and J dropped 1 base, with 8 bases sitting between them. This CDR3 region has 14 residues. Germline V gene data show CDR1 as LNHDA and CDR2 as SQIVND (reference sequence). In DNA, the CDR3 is TGTGCCAGTAGTATAACTCCAGGGAACACTGAAGCTTTCTTT. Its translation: CASSITPGNTEAFF. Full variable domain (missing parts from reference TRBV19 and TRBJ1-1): DGGITQSPKYLFRKEGQNVTLSCEQNLNHDAMYWYRQDPGQGLRLIYYSQIVNDFQKGDIAEGYSVSREKKESFPLTVTSAQKNPTAFYLCASSITPGNTEAFFGQGTRLTVV.

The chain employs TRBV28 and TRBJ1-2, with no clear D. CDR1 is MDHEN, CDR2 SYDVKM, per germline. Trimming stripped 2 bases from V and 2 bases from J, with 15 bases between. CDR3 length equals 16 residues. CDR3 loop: CASSLRRPGTNYGYTF. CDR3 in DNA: TGTGCCAGCAGTTTACGCCGGCCAGGAACCAACTATGGCTACACCTTC.

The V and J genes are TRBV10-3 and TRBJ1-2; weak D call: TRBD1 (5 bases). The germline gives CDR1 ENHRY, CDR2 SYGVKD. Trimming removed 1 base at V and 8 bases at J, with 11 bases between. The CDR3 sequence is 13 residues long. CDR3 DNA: TGTGCCATCAGTGAGTGGGAGGGACGCGGCTACACCTTC. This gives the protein CAISEWEGRGYTF.

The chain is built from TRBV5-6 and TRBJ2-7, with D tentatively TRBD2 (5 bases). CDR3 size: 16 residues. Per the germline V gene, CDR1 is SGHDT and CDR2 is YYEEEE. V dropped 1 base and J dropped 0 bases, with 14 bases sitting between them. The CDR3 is CASSLFQVAGSYEQYF. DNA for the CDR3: TGTGCCAGCAGCTTGTTCCAGGTGGCGGGCTCCTACGAGCAGTACTTC.

The CDR3 spells CASSLKSGGYNEQFF. The CDR3 nucleotides are TGCGCCAGCAGCTTGAAAAGCGGGGGGTACAATGAGCAGTTCTTC. V gene TRBV5-1 combines with J gene TRBJ2-1, with 9 bases that match TRBD2. In germline, CDR1 is SGHRS, CDR2 YFSETQ. The trim removed 1 base at V and 4 bases at J, leaving 3 bases unmatched. The CDR3 runs 15 residues. The full variable domain, with the rest looked up from reference TRBV5-1 and TRBJ2-1, is KAGVTQTPRYLIKTRGQQVTLSCSPISGHRSVSWYQQTPGQGLQFLFEYFSETQRNKGNFPGRFSGRQFSNSRSEMNVSTLELGDSALYLCASSLKSGGYNEQFFGPGTRLTVL.

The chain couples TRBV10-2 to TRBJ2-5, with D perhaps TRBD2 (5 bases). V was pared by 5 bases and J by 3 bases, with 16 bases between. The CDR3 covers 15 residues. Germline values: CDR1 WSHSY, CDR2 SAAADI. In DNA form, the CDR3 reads TGCGCCAGCAGTAAGGGAGACTATAGCGAAGAGACCCAGTACTTC. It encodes CASSKGDYSEETQYF.

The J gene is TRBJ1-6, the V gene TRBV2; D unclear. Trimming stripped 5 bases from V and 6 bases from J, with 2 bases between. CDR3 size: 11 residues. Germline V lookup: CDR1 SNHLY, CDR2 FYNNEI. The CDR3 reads CASSTNSPLHF. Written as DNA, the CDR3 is TGTGCCAGCAGTACTAATTCACCCCTCCACTTT.

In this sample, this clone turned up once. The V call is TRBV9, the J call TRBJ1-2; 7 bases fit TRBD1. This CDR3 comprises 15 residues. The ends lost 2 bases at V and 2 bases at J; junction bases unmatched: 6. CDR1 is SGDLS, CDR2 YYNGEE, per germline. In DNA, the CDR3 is TGTGCCAGCAGCGTGGGGGACAGCCAAAACTATGGCTACACCTTC. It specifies CASSVGDSQNYGYTF.

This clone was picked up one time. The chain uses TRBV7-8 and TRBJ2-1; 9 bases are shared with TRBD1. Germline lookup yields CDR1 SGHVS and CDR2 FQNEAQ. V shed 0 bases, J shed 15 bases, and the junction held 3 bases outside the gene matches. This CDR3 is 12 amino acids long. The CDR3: CASSLAGDRVFF. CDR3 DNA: TGTGCCAGCAGCTTAGCCGGGGACAGGGTGTTCTTC.

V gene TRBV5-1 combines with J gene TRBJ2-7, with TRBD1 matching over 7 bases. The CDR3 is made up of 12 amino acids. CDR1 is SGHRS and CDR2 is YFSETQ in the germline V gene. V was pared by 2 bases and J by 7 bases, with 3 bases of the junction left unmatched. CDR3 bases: TGCGCCAGCAGCTTCGGGGACAGTGAGCAGTACTTC. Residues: CASSFGDSEQYF. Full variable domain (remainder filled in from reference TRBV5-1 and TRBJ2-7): KAGVTQTPRYLIKTRGQQVTLSCSPISGHRSVSWYQQTPGQGLQFLFEYFSETQRNKGNFPGRFSGRQFSNSRSEMNVSTLELGDSALYLCASSFGDSEQYFGPGTRLTVT.

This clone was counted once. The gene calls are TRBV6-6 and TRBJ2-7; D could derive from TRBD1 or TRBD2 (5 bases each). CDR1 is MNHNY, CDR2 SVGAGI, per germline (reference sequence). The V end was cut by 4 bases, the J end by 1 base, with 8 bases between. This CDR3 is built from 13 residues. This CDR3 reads CASSFGTSYEQYF. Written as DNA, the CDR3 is TGTGCCAGCAGTTTCGGGACGTCCTACGAGCAGTACTTC.

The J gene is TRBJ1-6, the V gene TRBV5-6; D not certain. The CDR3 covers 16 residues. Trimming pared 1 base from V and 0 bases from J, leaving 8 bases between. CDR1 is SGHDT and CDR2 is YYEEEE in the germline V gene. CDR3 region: CASSLSGSSYNSPLHF. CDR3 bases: TGTGCCAGCAGCTTGTCCGGAAGCTCCTATAATTCACCCCTCCACTTT.

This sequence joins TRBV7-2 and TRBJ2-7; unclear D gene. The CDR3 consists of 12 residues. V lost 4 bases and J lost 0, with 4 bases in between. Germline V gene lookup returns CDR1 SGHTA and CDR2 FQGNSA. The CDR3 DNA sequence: TGTGCCAGCAGCTCCAGCTCCTACGAGCAGTACTTC. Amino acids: CASSSSSYEQYF.

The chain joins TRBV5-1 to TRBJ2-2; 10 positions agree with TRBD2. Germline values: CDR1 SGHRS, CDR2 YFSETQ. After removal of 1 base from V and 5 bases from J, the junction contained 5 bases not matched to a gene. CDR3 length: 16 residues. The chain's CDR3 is CASSLRLAGETGELFF. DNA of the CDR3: TGCGCCAGCAGCTTGAGGCTAGCGGGGGAGACCGGGGAGCTGTTTTTT.